This record concerns one TCR beta chain sequence. Its specificity is unknown. This record belongs to a study of T cells in localized non-small cell lung cancer. General study results and limits: Because researchers sequenced only one region of the tumor, heterogeneity is still possible. The study detected a median roughly 50 of the top 100 tumor clones in adjacent lung.

Sequencing used immunoSEQ multiplex PCR; TCRdb keeps in-frame clones, though not all of them. Here the sample spans approximately 54,000 clones, 70% to 90% being singletons. Germline CDR1 is ENHRY and CDR2 is SYGVKD. V was clipped by 6 bases and J by 0 bases, with 26 bases between them. The CDR3 runs to 19 residues. This sample comprised peripheral blood, obtained before any cancer treatment. This receptor was obtained from a woman between 35 and 75 years old with stage I lung adenocarcinoma. The rearrangement joins TRBV10-3 to TRBJ1-2, with D hard to call. This CDR3 reads CAISFDPYRLDPSNYGYTF. CDR3 bases: TGTGCCATCAGCTTCGACCCTTATCGTTTGGACCCCTCTAACTATGGCTACACCTTC.